Presented here are 17 T cell receptor beta chains from one specimen sequenced in a study of blood T cell repertoires in COVID-19. Here immunoSEQ multiplex PCR was the method, and the copy in TCRdb shows in-frame clones only, minus some. The sample consists of about 100,000 clones, about nine tenths of them appearing once. Sequencing input: peripheral blood. Receptors were obtained from a woman aged 25 to 39 with acute or convalescent COVID-19.

The V call is TRBV7-3, the J call TRBJ2-3, with 10 nucleotides matching TRBD2. CDR1 is SGHTA and CDR2 is FQGTGA in the germline V gene. The CDR3 totals 17 residues. Trimming cost V 5 bases and J 2 bases; bases outside gene matches: 10. The CDR3 sequence is CASSQRVAGGPTDTQYF. CDR3 nucleotide sequence: TGTGCCAGCAGCCAAAGGGTAGCGGGAGGCCCCACAGATACGCAGTATTTT.

The V and J genes are TRBV4-1 and TRBJ1-2; no clear D gene. Germline CDR1 MGHRA, CDR2 YSYEKL. The CDR3 has 13 residues. Trimming took 1 base from V and 5 from J, leaving 8 bases between them. Here the CDR3 DNA reads TGCGCCAGCAGCCAAGGGCGGGTTTATGGCTACACCTTC. It translates to CASSQGRVYGYTF.

This clone came up once. The chain links TRBV6-6 to TRBJ1-2; D call uncertain. The V gene's germline CDR1 is MNHNY and CDR2 SVGAGI (reference sequence). CDR3 length equals 12 residues. Trimming took off 4 bases at V and 4 bases at J, with 7 bases between the two ends. CDR3 coding DNA: TGTGCCAGCAGTTCGGCGGTCTATGGCTACACCTTC. Its protein is CASSSAVYGYTF.

The CDR3 DNA is TGTGCCAGCAGGAGCCGGGGGACAGGAGGTAGAAATTCACCCCTCCACTTT. Its translation: CASRSRGTGGRNSPLHF. V is TRBV5-6 and J is TRBJ1-6, with 8 bases fitting TRBD1. J lost 7 bases, V lost 5 bases, and 14 bases had no gene match. CDR1 is SGHDT, CDR2 YYEEEE, per germline. This CDR3 region has 17 residues.

The genes are TRBV28 and TRBJ2-7; D possibly corresponds to TRBD1 (6 bases). The V gene lost 2 bases and the J gene lost 3 bases, with 8 bases spanning the gap. The CDR3 loop spans 13 amino acids. Germline loops: CDR1 MDHEN, CDR2 SYDVKM. The CDR3 sequence: CASSLEQGYEQYF. CDR3 nucleotides: TGTGCCAGCAGTTTAGAACAGGGCTACGAGCAGTACTTC.

The genes are TRBV29-1 and TRBJ1-1; TRBD1 is a possible D gene (6 bases). V lost 6 bases and J lost 5, with 16 bases in between. This CDR3 has 13 residues. Looked up from germline, CDR1 is SQVTM and CDR2 is ANQGSEA. DNA of the CDR3: TGCAGCGTCATGACAGGTAAATCGACTGAAGCTTTCTTT. Translating it yields CSVMTGKSTEAFF. The full variable domain, completed using reference TRBV29-1 and TRBJ1-1, is SAVISQKPSRDICQRGTSLTIQCQVDSQVTMMFWYRQQPGQSLTLIATANQGSEATYESGFVIDKFPISRPNLTFSTLTVSNMSPEDSSIYLCSVMTGKSTEAFFGQGTRLTVV.

The chain combines TRBV7-6 with TRBJ1-2; 8 bases match TRBD1. The V and J ends lost 5 bases and 7 bases, in that order; junction bases with no gene match: 12. CDR1 SGHVS and CDR2 FNYEAQ come from the germline V gene. This CDR3 region has 15 residues. CDR3 sequence: CASSPQSRGQGGYTF. In nucleotides, the CDR3 is TGTGCCAGCAGCCCCCAATCCAGGGGGCAGGGTGGCTACACCTTC.

This clone was observed a few times. CDR3 region: CASSISNTIYF. Here the CDR3 DNA reads TGTGCCAGTAGTATCTCCAACACCATATATTTT. The chain links TRBV19 to TRBJ1-3; no firm D call. The CDR3 has 11 residues. Trimming left V 3 bases short and J 7 bases short, with 4 bases between. CDR1 and CDR2 from the germline V gene are LNHDA and SQIVND (reference sequence).

The rearrangement links TRBV7-3 to TRBJ2-5; 7 bases are a match to TRBD1. The CDR3 is 15 amino acids. The trim removed 2 bases at V and 7 bases at J, leaving 10 bases unmatched. The germline CDR1 and CDR2 sequences are SGHTA and FQGTGA. The CDR3 reads CASSLQGGPLGTQYF. The CDR3 nucleotides read TGTGCCAGCAGCTTACAAGGGGGCCCACTGGGGACCCAGTACTTC.

This clone has only one observation. The V gene is TRBV11-2, the J gene TRBJ1-2; tentative D call: TRBD1 (6 bases). V lost 1 base and J lost 8, with 11 bases in between. This CDR3 is built from 13 residues. The germline V gene encodes CDR1 SGHAT and CDR2 FQNNGV. This chain's CDR3 is CASSLVGADGYTF. The CDR3 nucleotides read TGTGCCAGCAGCTTAGTGGGGGCGGACGGCTACACCTTC. Full variable domain (rest looked up from reference TRBV11-2 and TRBJ1-2): EAGVAQSPRYKIIEKRQSVAFWCNPISGHATLYWYQQILGQGPKLLIQFQNNGVVDDSQLPKDRFSAERLKGVDSTLKIQPAKLEDSAVYLCASSLVGADGYTFGSGTRLTVV.

J is TRBJ2-2 and V is TRBV4-1; 16 bases are a match to TRBD2. J was trimmed by 7 bases and V by 4 bases; bases with no gene match: 6. Germline V gene lookup returns CDR1 MGHRA and CDR2 YSYEKL. CDR3 length: 17 residues. CDR3 residues: CASSRTGTSGRGGELFF. The CDR3 DNA is TGCGCCAGCAGCCGTACCGGGACTAGCGGGAGGGGCGGGGAGCTGTTTTTT.

The chain combines TRBV4-3 with TRBJ2-1; 13 bases align to TRBD2. The CDR3 sequence is 15 residues long. V dropped 1 base and J dropped 8; count of bases not matched to a gene: 2. CDR1 is LGHNA, CDR2 YSLEER, per germline. As DNA, the CDR3 is TGCGCCAGCAGCCAAGGGACTAGCGGGAGATATGAGCAGTTCTTC. It translates to CASSQGTSGRYEQFF.

This rearrangement joins TRBV12-3 or TRBV12-4 to TRBJ1-1; D not certain. The germline V and J ends were trimmed by 3 bases and 7 bases, with 12 bases remaining between them. The CDR3 runs 13 residues. The CDR3 DNA is TGTGCCAGCAGTTTCGCCTCGGGTGGTGAAGCTTTCTTT. Translation gives CASSFASGGEAFF.

The chain combines TRBV24-1 with TRBJ1-5, with TRBD1 as a possible D gene (5 bases). The length of the CDR3 is 16 residues. The germline CDR1 and CDR2 sequences are KGHDR and SFDVKD. Trimming shortened V by 3 bases and J by 2 bases, and 13 bases separated the two germline ends. CDR3 loop: CATSDATEVGNQPQHF. Here the CDR3 DNA reads TGTGCCACCAGTGATGCGACAGAAGTAGGCAATCAGCCCCAGCATTTT.

This chain uses TRBV6-5 with TRBJ1-2; perhaps TRBD1 as D (5 bases). In germline, CDR1 is MNHEY, CDR2 SVGAGI. CDR3 length: 13 amino acids. Trimming removed 6 bases from V and 5 bases from J, with 13 bases in between. In nucleotides, the CDR3 is TGTGCCAGCAGCCCCCAGGGAGGATATGGCTACACCTTC. Its protein product is CASSPQGGYGYTF.

The chain recombines TRBV23-1 with TRBJ1-1, with no clear D. TRBV23-1 belongs to the ORF category, with a function that is uncertain. V gave up 4 bases and J gave up 1 base, with 19 bases separating them. The CDR3 has 17 amino acids. CDR3 nucleotides: TGCGCCAGCAGTCTGTCATATAGTAGCGGAGGGAACACTGAAGCTTTCTTT. Amino acid sequence: CASSLSYSSGGNTEAFF.

A single count supports this clone. This chain joins TRBV19 and TRBJ2-1; TRBD2 aligns across 10 bases. Trimming at V came to 5 bases and at J to 3 bases, leaving 7 bases not matched to a gene. The germline gives CDR1 LNHDA, CDR2 SQIVND (reference sequence). The CDR3 consists of 16 residues. This CDR3 reads CASSPLGTSVYNEQFF. DNA of the CDR3: TGTGCCAGTAGTCCCCTAGGGACTAGCGTCTACAATGAGCAGTTCTTC.